The sequence of this T cell receptor (beta chain) was determined in a study of PD-1 blockade in mismatch repair-deficient tumors. Whole-study context: Patients had around twelve mismatch repair-deficient cancer types, all previously treated and progressing.

As regards this clone: Antigen: not known.

This CDR3 comprises 17 residues. V was trimmed by 9 bases and J by 6 bases, leaving 29 bases between them. The germline V gene encodes CDR1 LNHDA and CDR2 SQIVND (reference sequence). TCRdb keeps only in-frame clones here, not all; method: immunoSEQ multiplex PCR. The sample has under 50,000 clones, over 70% seen once. Study-wide points: Tumor-resident clones, often undetectable pretreatment in blood, expanded then contracted after pembrolizumab.

The TCR-sequenced patients were three responders to pembrolizumab. This clonotype was obtained from an adult with mismatch repair-deficient cancer. The chain has TRBV19 and TRBJ1-2, with TRBD1 as a possible D gene (6 bases). This specimen was PBMCs, taken about 38 weeks after starting pembrolizumab. CDR3 loop: CASRYFPSGGAGNGYTF. CDR3 sequence (DNA): TGTGCCAGCAGATATTTCCCATCGGGGGGGGCGGGGAATGGCTACACCTTC.